This T cell receptor (beta chain) was recorded in a study of blood T cell repertoires in COVID-19. Study-level information: Both acute and convalescent COVID-19 samples were obtained from the United States, Italy and Spain. T cells, B-cell-depleted T cells, or PBMCs provided the cDNA or gDNA that served as material.

Per the authors' pipeline: Amplification from reference gene primers served as the basis for estimated nucleated cell counts. Assay: immunoSEQ multiplex PCR; the TCRdb copy retains only in-frame clones and omits some. V and J calls plus clone size are reproduced from that table; the DNA served to infer D and trimming. Of 200,000 to 250,000 clones in the sample, around 90% were seen once. Trimming took 4 bases from V and 2 from J; bases not matched to a gene: 14. Per germline, CDR1 SGHNT and CDR2 YYREEE (reference sequence). The CDR3 totals 18 residues. The chain uses TRBV5-4 and TRBJ2-1; 8 nucleotides match TRBD2. The TCR comes from a man between 18 and 35 years old with active or convalescent COVID-19. Sequencing was carried out using peripheral blood. CDR3 nucleotides: TGTGCCAGCAGCCCACGAGACGGCGGGGGGCGCGCCTACAATGAGCAGTTCTTC. Protein: CASSPRDGGGRAYNEQFF.